The entry below describes one T cell receptor beta chain. The target antigen is unknown. The entry originates in a study of a mutant IDH1 vaccine in newly diagnosed glioma. In the study overall: The start of vaccination came 4-6 weeks after radiotherapy alone, or with temozolomide cycles. Study-wide findings and caveats: A vaccine-induced immune response developed in about 93% of the patients. Apparently unrelated to pseudoprogression were changes in the top peripheral T cell clonotypes.

TCRdb's copy holds only in-frame clones and misses some; the assay was immunoSEQ multiplex PCR. The sample consists of about 67,000 clones, about nine tenths of them appearing once. Noted time point: week 11, during vaccination. All doses held 300 ug of mutant IDH1 20-mer peptide, with topical imiquimod. This sample comprised PBMCs, obtained from a glioma patient whose treatment included an IDH1 peptide vaccine. The source of this sequence is a man between 40 and 49 years old with glioma.

The chain's CDR3 is CASSQMLAGFTGELFF. DNA for the CDR3: TGCGCCAGCAGCCAAATGCTAGCGGGTTTCACCGGGGAGCTGTTTTTT. The chain uses TRBV4-3 and TRBJ2-2; 8 bases agree with TRBD2. The CDR3 contains 16 residues. From germline, CDR1 is LGHNA and CDR2 YSLEER. After removal of 2 bases from V and 4 bases from J, the junction contained 6 bases not matched to a gene.